This T cell receptor beta chain was sequenced for a study of siplizumab effects on memory and regulatory T cells (dated by TCRdb to between 2019 and 2020). Regarding the study in general: The study examined how the anti-CD2 antibody siplizumab affects alloreactive T-cell subsets in allogeneic mixed lymphocyte reactions built from human PBMCs. General conclusions and limits of the study: Sequences below about 10^-5 frequency were poorly captured, so only a minor fraction of alloreactive clones could be mapped to unstimulated subsets. Among mappable alloreactive CD4+ clones, the Treg-derived fraction averaged around 70% with siplizumab versus roughly 25% in control reactions. Unstimulated naive T cells appeared to be more diverse than memory T cells, and naive cells seemed to make a substantial contribution to the alloresponse. Whether proliferating Tregs from siplizumab cultures were suppressive was not functionally confirmed. About 75-95% of proliferating CD4+ or CD8+ clones could not be given a naive or memory phenotype. Siplizumab significantly reduced the cumulative frequency of alloreactive sequences traceable to unstimulated CD4+ memory T cells.

Sorted unstimulated T cells and proliferating T cells recovered from mixed lymphocyte reactions were subjected to TCRbeta CDR3 sequencing. Fresh whole blood from some eleven HLA-typed healthy donors was used to isolate PBMCs. Unstimulated CD4+ non-regulatory T cells were FACS-sorted to map the origin of alloreactive clones. Reading from cysteine to phenylalanine, the CDR3 counts 13 amino acids. Kept here is only the CDR3 DNA, which spans 39 bases and is read in frame from base 1. CDR1 MNHNS and CDR2 SASEGT are derived from the germline V gene. V gives up 9 bases and J gives up 0 bases, and the segment between their germline ends measures 12 bases. Libraries were constructed by the immunoSEQ multiplex PCR assay. Roughly 100,000 TCR templates per sample were assayed on the deep sequencing platform. Genomic DNA extracted from sorted T cells was used for TCRbeta CDR3 sequencing. In the authors' own workflow: The R programming language was used for the clonal analysis of the TCRbeta CDR3 data. Comparing unstimulated samples against CFSE-low samples taken after the reaction was how alloreactive CD4+ and CD8+ clones were defined. Regulatory or non-regulatory origin was assigned to alloreactive CD4+ clones by matching of sequences to sorted unstimulated Treg and non-Treg repertoires. The table comes from immuneACCESS by way of TCRdb, which keeps in-frame sequences with V and J called. Part of the clones is missing from these tables; in studies checked, under half for an unresolved V gene and the rest for unknown reasons. V and J calls plus clone size are reproduced from that table; the DNA served to infer D and trimming. For this sample there are about 100,000 clones; 94% appear just once. The top ten clonotypes cover 1% to 1.5% of the sample.

Details on this clone: Which antigen it targets is not known. Base-call qualities are not available, and no considerably larger clone is one nucleotide away.

The TCR sequence derives from a human donor in good health. The sequencing sample was made of non-Treg CD4+ T cells sorted from blood. In light of the paper, this sample's cell subset or site label describes: FACS-sorted unstimulated CD4+ non-regulatory T cells. The chain couples TRBV6-1 to TRBJ2-7; no D gene is confidently identified. The CDR3 has the sequence CASLTWDSYEQYF. The nucleotide sequence is TGTGCCAGTCTAACTTGGGACTCCTACGAGCAGTACTTC.